What follows are 20 T cell receptor beta chains derived from one specimen sequenced in a study of blood T cell repertoires in COVID-19. Produced via immunoSEQ multiplex PCR; TCRdb's table is partial and in-frame only. The sample yields 76,000 or so clones, around nine tenths seen once. Sequencing input: peripheral blood. These receptors were obtained from a man in his thirties or forties with acute or convalescent COVID-19.

This rearrangement joins TRBV3-1 (or the pseudogene TRBV3-2) to TRBJ1-1; D gene unclear. The CDR3 covers 14 residues. Germline V gene data show CDR1 as LGHDT and CDR2 as YNNKEL (reference sequence). Deletions cut 4 bases from V and 1 base from J, with 10 bases between. Here the CDR3 DNA reads TGTGCCAGCAGCCCCGGGAGGGAGAACACTGAAGCTTTCTTT. It encodes CASSPGRENTEAFF.

The table lists this clone with a count of one. The chain has TRBV4-1 and TRBJ2-1, with TRBD2 matching over 15 bases. Germline CDR1 is MGHRA and CDR2 is YSYEKL. The CDR3 loop spans 18 amino acids. With 8 bases clipped from V and 5 bases from J, the junction kept 13 bases outside the gene matches. The CDR3: CASRHIRRTSGRDNEQFF. CDR3 DNA sequence: TGCGCCAGCCGACACATACGAAGGACTAGCGGGAGGGACAATGAGCAGTTCTTC.

This clone was picked up a small number of times. The chain has TRBV6-4 and TRBJ2-2; D unclear. This CDR3 is 9 amino acids long. Germline V CDR1 and CDR2: MRHNA, SNTAGT. This chain's CDR3 is CVTIGELFF. CDR3 nucleotides: TGTGTTACTATCGGGGAGCTGTTTTTT.

V usage is TRBV5-1 and J usage is TRBJ2-3; TRBD1 aligns across 7 bases. CDR3 size: 13 residues. The V gene end was trimmed by 5 bases and the J gene end by 3 bases; junction bases not matched to a gene: 3. The germline gives CDR1 SGHRS, CDR2 YFSETQ. The CDR3 region is CASSQDRTDTQYF. CDR3 coding DNA: TGCGCCAGCAGTCAGGACAGGACAGATACGCAGTATTTT.

This chain uses TRBV4-3 with TRBJ2-7; D possibly corresponds to TRBD1 (6 bases). This CDR3 is 18 amino acids long. Trimming removed 0 bases from V and 6 bases from J, with 24 bases in between. Germline CDR1 reads LGHNA; CDR2 reads YSLEER. CDR3 coding DNA: TGCGCCAGCAGCCAAGATCTGGGGCCCGGGACATCAGCGCTCGAGCAGTACTTC. Protein product: CASSQDLGPGTSALEQYF.

The chain is built from TRBV24-1 and TRBJ1-5, with a possible D match to TRBD1 (6 bases). The CDR3 totals 15 residues. Germline V gene sequence: CDR1 KGHDR, CDR2 SFDVKD. Trimming cost V 3 bases and J 6 bases, with 14 bases left between them. CDR3 amino acids: CATSDGKQGAQPQHF. CDR3 sequence (DNA): TGTGCCACCAGTGATGGAAAACAGGGAGCTCAGCCCCAGCATTTT.

V gene TRBV10-1 combines with J gene TRBJ2-1; 10 bases match TRBD2. CDR1 and CDR2 from the germline V gene are WNHNN and SYGVQD (reference sequence). The CDR3 totals 15 residues. In DNA, the CDR3 is TGCGCTAGACTAGCGGGTGAGAGCTCCTACAATGAGCAGTTCTTC. It yields the protein CARLAGESSYNEQFF.

This clone appeared a single time. The chain links TRBV4-3 to TRBJ2-7; 8 bases fit TRBD1. The CDR3 spans 12 residues. Looked up from germline, CDR1 is LGHNA and CDR2 is YSLEER. Trimming cost V 4 bases and J 5 bases; bases outside gene matches: 1. The CDR3 here is CASSLTGDEQYF. The DNA of the CDR3 is TGCGCCAGCAGCCTGACAGGGGACGAGCAGTACTTC.

The gene calls are TRBV10-3 and TRBJ2-1; TRBD2 matches 8 bases. CDR1 and CDR2 (germline): ENHRY, SYGVKD. The CDR3 sequence is 14 residues long. After removal of 6 bases from V and 8 bases from J, the junction contained 9 bases not matched to a gene. CDR3 sequence: CAIRPGLAGDEQFF. CDR3 nucleotides: TGTGCCATCAGGCCCGGACTAGCCGGCGATGAGCAGTTCTTC.

The CDR3, as DNA: TGTGCCAGCAGCCCATGGCGGTGGACCGGGGAGCTGTTTTTT. This encodes CASSPWRWTGELFF. The rearrangement links TRBV7-9 to TRBJ2-2; D is unclear. Germline CDR1 is SEHNR and CDR2 is FQNEAQ (reference sequence). V was clipped by 5 bases and J by 5 bases, with 12 bases between them. The CDR3 is 14 residues long.

The genes are TRBV7-2 and TRBJ1-6; 9 nucleotides match TRBD1. The CDR3 is 15 residues long. CDR1 is SGHTA, CDR2 FQGNSA, per germline. The V and J ends lost 5 bases and 10 bases, in that order; junction bases with no gene match: 9. The CDR3 protein is CASSPGQGVRSPLHF. Here the CDR3 DNA reads TGTGCCAGCAGCCCGGGACAGGGAGTAAGGTCACCCCTCCACTTT.

The genes are TRBV18 and TRBJ2-2; possibly TRBD2 for D (5 bases). The length of the CDR3 is 14 residues. Germline loops: CDR1 KGHSH, CDR2 LQKENI. V was trimmed by 2 bases and J by 7 bases, leaving 11 bases between them. CDR3 sequence (DNA): TGTGCCAGCTCACCAGGCCGGGATAGCGGGGAGCTGTTTTTT. Protein sequence: CASSPGRDSGELFF.

The gene calls are TRBV5-4 and TRBJ2-7; tentatively, D is TRBD2 (6 bases). Germline V gene sequence: CDR1 SGHNT, CDR2 YYREEE (reference sequence). The CDR3 is made up of 15 amino acids. Trimming pared 4 bases from V and 0 bases from J, leaving 14 bases between. The CDR3 protein is CASSGGSYGSYEQYF. CDR3 bases: TGTGCCAGCAGCGGAGGGAGTTACGGCTCCTACGAGCAGTACTTC.

The chain is built from TRBV7-2 and TRBJ2-7, with unresolved D. In germline, CDR1 is SGHTA, CDR2 FQGNSA. This CDR3 is built from 12 residues. V was trimmed by 2 bases and J by 2 bases, leaving 4 bases between them. The CDR3: CASSLSAYEQYF. The DNA for the CDR3 is TGTGCCAGCAGCTTATCCGCCTACGAGCAGTACTTC.

This clone occurred once. The chain combines TRBV15 with TRBJ2-7; 9 bases are a match to TRBD1. The V and J ends lost 9 bases and 4 bases, in that order; junction bases with no gene match: 7. Germline CDR1 and CDR2: LNHNV and YYDKDF (reference sequence). The length of the CDR3 is 13 residues. The chain's CDR3 is CATEDGTGYEQYF. The CDR3 DNA sequence: TGTGCCACAGAGGACGGGACAGGGTACGAGCAGTACTTC.

The chain employs TRBV29-1 and TRBJ1-2; D gene uncertain. CDR1 SQVTM and CDR2 ANQGSEA come from the germline V gene. With 7 bases removed from V and 11 bases from J, the gap between germline ends came to 17 bases. The CDR3 sequence is 11 residues long. CDR3 DNA: TGCAGCGCTGAGGGCGGGGAAGGATACACCTTC. Protein sequence: CSAEGGEGYTF.

The gene calls are TRBV7-8 and TRBJ2-7, with a tentative D call TRBD1 (6 bases). The CDR3 totals 15 residues. Germline V lookup: CDR1 SGHVS, CDR2 FQNEAQ. V was shortened by 5 bases and J by 4 bases, with 18 bases between the two germline ends. In DNA, the CDR3 is TGTGCCAGCAGCCGCCAACAGGGAAAGGGTTACGAGCAGTACTTC. It yields the protein CASSRQQGKGYEQYF.

The gene calls are TRBV25-1 and TRBJ2-7; TRBD2 might be the D (5 bases). Germline loops: CDR1 MGHDK, CDR2 SYGVNS. This CDR3 contains 13 residues. V lost 2 bases to trimming and J lost 4 bases, with 9 bases between them. The CDR3 DNA reads TGTGCCAGCAGTGAAGGTGGAGGATACGAGCAGTACTTC. Residues: CASSEGGGYEQYF.

The chain is built from TRBV3-1 (or the pseudogene TRBV3-2) and TRBJ2-4, with 11 bases that match TRBD2. The germline V gene has CDR1 LGHDT and CDR2 YNNKEL (reference sequence). V trimming: 4 bases; J trimming: 5 bases; junction bases outside the gene matches: 13. The CDR3 runs to 18 residues. CDR3 sequence: CASSLGTSGPLGENIQYF. The CDR3 bases are TGTGCCAGCAGCCTCGGGACTAGCGGTCCCCTAGGGGAAAACATTCAGTACTTC.

The chain carries TRBV9 and TRBJ2-1; TRBD1 is a possible D gene (5 bases). Trimming removed 2 bases at V and 1 base at J, with 10 bases between. Germline lookup yields CDR1 SGDLS and CDR2 YYNGEE. This CDR3 has 15 residues. For the CDR3, the DNA is TGTGCCAGCAGCGTCACAGGACAATCCTACAATGAGCAGTTCTTC. This codes for CASSVTGQSYNEQFF. Variable domain in full (rest from reference TRBV9 and TRBJ2-1): DSGVTQTPKHLITATGQRVTLRCSPRSGDLSVYWYQQSLDQGLQFLIQYYNGEERAKGNILERFSAQQFPDLHSELNLSSLELGDSALYFCASSVTGQSYNEQFFGPGTRLTVL.